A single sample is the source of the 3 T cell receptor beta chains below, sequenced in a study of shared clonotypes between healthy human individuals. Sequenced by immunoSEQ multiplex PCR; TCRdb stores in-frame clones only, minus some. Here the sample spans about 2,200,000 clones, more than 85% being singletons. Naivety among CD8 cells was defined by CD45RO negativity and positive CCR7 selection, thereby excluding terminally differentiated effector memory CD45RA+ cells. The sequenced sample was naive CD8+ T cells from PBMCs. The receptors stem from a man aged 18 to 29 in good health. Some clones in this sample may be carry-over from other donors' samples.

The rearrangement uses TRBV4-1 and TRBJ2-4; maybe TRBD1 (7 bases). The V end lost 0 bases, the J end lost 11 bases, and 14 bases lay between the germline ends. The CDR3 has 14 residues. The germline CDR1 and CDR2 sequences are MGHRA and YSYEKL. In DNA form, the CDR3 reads TGCGCCAGCAGCCAAGATCGGAGGGGGCGTTTTCAGTACTTC. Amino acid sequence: CASSQDRRGRFQYF.

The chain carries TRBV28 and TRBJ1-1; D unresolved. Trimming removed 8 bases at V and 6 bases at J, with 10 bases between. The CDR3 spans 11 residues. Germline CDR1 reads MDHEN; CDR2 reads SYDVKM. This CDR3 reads CASGIMAEAFF. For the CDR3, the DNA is TGTGCCAGCGGAATAATGGCTGAAGCTTTCTTT. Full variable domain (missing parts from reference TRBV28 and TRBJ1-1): DVKVTQSSRYLVKRTGEKVFLECVQDMDHENMFWYRQDPGLGLRLIYFSYDVKMKEKGDIPEGYSVSREKKERFSLILESASTNQTSMYLCASGIMAEAFFGQGTRLTVV.

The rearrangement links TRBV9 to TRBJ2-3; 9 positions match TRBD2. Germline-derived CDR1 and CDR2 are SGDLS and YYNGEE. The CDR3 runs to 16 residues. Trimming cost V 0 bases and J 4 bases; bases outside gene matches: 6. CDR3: CASSVVAGGWADTQYF. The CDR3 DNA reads TGTGCCAGCAGCGTAGTCGCGGGAGGGTGGGCAGATACGCAGTATTTT. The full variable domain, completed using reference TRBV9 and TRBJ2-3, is DSGVTQTPKHLITATGQRVTLRCSPRSGDLSVYWYQQSLDQGLQFLIQYYNGEERAKGNILERFSAQQFPDLHSELNLSSLELGDSALYFCASSVVAGGWADTQYFGPGTRLTVL.